Below, 27 T cell receptor beta chains from the same sample are listed, as sequenced in a study of T-cell reconstitution after alpha-beta-depleted transplantation in children. Unique molecular identifiers tagged the TCRbeta library. TCRdb re-analysed the PCR reads in MiXCR, keeping a single row per CDR3 protein. This table has 450,000 to 600,000 distinct CDR3 sequences, roughly 13% appearing once. Material: PBMCs, mostly from graft donor cells, obtained 360 days after TCRalphabeta/CD19-depleted stem cell transplant. The receptors were sampled from a male patient aged 10 to 17 who had a stem cell transplant for acute myeloid leukemia, so the T cells may come from the graft donor.

The chain is built from TRBV20-1 and TRBJ2-7, with unresolved D. Germline V CDR1 and CDR2: DFQATT, SNEGSKA (reference sequence). The CDR3 length is 15 residues. CDR3 in amino acids: CSALRHRARTYEQYF. The CDR3 DNA sequence: TGCAGCGCCCTCAGGCATCGGGCTCGCACCTACGAGCAGTACTTC.

This clonotype showed up many times. V usage is TRBV18 and J usage is TRBJ1-3; D gene ambiguous. This CDR3 has 14 residues. V was cut by 2 bases and J by 0 bases, with 5 bases left in between. Germline-derived CDR1 and CDR2 are KGHSH and LQKENI. The CDR3 spells CASSPSSSGNTIYF. CDR3 nucleotides: TGTGCCAGCTCACCATCCAGCTCTGGAAACACCATATATTTT.

This clonotype was counted between two and nine times. The V and J genes are TRBV9 and TRBJ2-7, with TRBD2 matching over 9 bases. Per germline, CDR1 SGDLS and CDR2 YYNGEE. After removal of 0 bases from V and 2 bases from J, the junction contained 3 bases not matched to a gene. This CDR3 spans 15 amino acids. The CDR3 protein is CASSVALAGAYEQYF. The CDR3 DNA sequence: TGTGCCAGCAGCGTAGCACTAGCGGGTGCCTACGAGCAGTACTTC. Drawing the rest from reference TRBV9 and TRBJ2-7, the complete variable domain is DSGVTQTPKHLITATGQRVTLRCSPRSGDLSVYWYQQSLDQGLQFLIQYYNGEERAKGNILERFSAQQFPDLHSELNLSSLELGDSALYFCASSVALAGAYEQYFGPGTRLTVT.

Only a few counts were recorded for this clonotype. The chain links TRBV21-1 to TRBJ2-7. TRBV21-1 is shown as a pseudogene. CDR3 length equals 16 residues. The CDR3 nucleotides read TGTGCCAGCAGCAAAGTTAAACTGCCCAGCTCCTACGAGCAGTACGTC. Translated: CASSKVKLPSSYEQYV.

This clonotype showed up just a few times. J is TRBJ2-3 and V is TRBV20-1; no clear D gene. Germline CDR1 DFQATT, CDR2 SNEGSKA (reference sequence). The CDR3 is made up of 16 amino acids. V was trimmed by 2 bases and J by 0 bases, leaving 15 bases between them. CDR3 in DNA: TGCAGTGCTAGATTTCGTTCCGGTGATAGCACAGATACGCAGTATTTT. Amino acids: CSARFRSGDSTDTQYF.

The chain employs TRBV3-1 and TRBJ2-7; D is perhaps TRBD1 (6 bases). Trimming removed 4 bases from V and 0 bases from J, with 10 bases in between. Germline-derived CDR1 and CDR2 are LGHDT and YNNKEL (reference sequence). The CDR3 extends over 14 amino acids. The CDR3 DNA reads as TGTGCCAGCAGCCTATGGACAGCCTCCTACGAGCAGTACTTC. Translating gives CASSLWTASYEQYF.

This chain connects TRBV5-6 to TRBJ2-1; 8 bases agree with TRBD1. Germline assignment: CDR1 SGHDT and CDR2 YYEEEE. The trim removed 3 bases at V and 10 bases at J, leaving 6 bases unmatched. This CDR3 spans 13 amino acids. The CDR3 here is CASSWTGLWEQFF. DNA of the CDR3: TGTGCCAGCAGCTGGACAGGGTTATGGGAGCAGTTCTTC.

CDR3: CASNSGTEIYYTF. The DNA for the CDR3 is TGTGCCAGCAACTCCGGGACAGAGATCTATTACACCTTC. The V gene is TRBV6-6, the J gene TRBJ1-2; 7 positions match TRBD1. CDR3 size: 13 residues. The germline V gene has CDR1 MNHNY and CDR2 SVGAGI (reference sequence). Trimming at V came to 7 bases and at J to 11 bases, leaving 13 bases not matched to a gene.

This clonotype turned up a few times. The rearrangement joins TRBV7-2 to TRBJ2-3; D not certain. CDR1 and CDR2 (germline): SGHTA, FQGNSA. V was shortened by 2 bases and J by 6 bases, with 12 bases between the two germline ends. This CDR3 spans 14 amino acids. The CDR3 DNA reads TGTGCCAGCAGCTTAATACTCTGGCGGGATACGCAGTATTTT. It specifies CASSLILWRDTQYF.

In DNA form, the CDR3 reads TGCGCCAGCAGCCAAGACCTCCTCCCAGGGATGTTAGGCATGAACACTGAAGCTTTCTTT. It encodes CASSQDLLPGMLGMNTEAFF. This sequence joins TRBV4-1 and TRBJ1-1, with a tentative D call TRBD1 (5 bases). This CDR3 contains 20 residues. Germline V gives CDR1 MGHRA, CDR2 YSYEKL. V lost 0 bases and J 0 bases, leaving 23 bases between the germline ends.

The gene calls are TRBV12-3 or TRBV12-4 and TRBJ2-1; TRBD2 might be the D (6 bases). V was cut by 6 bases and J by 6 bases, with 15 bases left in between. The CDR3 is 14 amino acids. The CDR3 bases are TGTGCCAGCAGCGTAGACGGGAGCCCCAATGAGCAGTTCTTC. Translated: CASSVDGSPNEQFF.

This clonotype appeared a single time. The V and J genes are TRBV18 and TRBJ2-3, with 11 nucleotides matching TRBD2. The CDR3 is 16 amino acids. Germline values: CDR1 KGHSH, CDR2 LQKENI. After removal of 2 bases from V and 5 bases from J, the junction contained 6 bases not matched to a gene. The CDR3 is CASSPTSGRSIDTQYF. The CDR3 nucleotides read TGTGCCAGCTCACCAACTAGCGGGAGAAGTATAGATACGCAGTATTTT.

This clonotype was recorded at least ten times. The gene calls are TRBV6-1 and TRBJ1-5; TRBD1 agrees at 9 bases. Germline lookup yields CDR1 MNHNS and CDR2 SASEGT. The CDR3 has 15 amino acids. The CDR3 protein is CASSPGQGSNQPQHF. The CDR3 nucleotides are TGTGCTAGTTCCCCGGGACAGGGAAGCAATCAGCCCCAGCATTTT.

J is TRBJ2-3 and V is TRBV4-3, with D tentatively TRBD2 (6 bases). The CDR3 runs to 16 residues. Germline CDR1 is LGHNA and CDR2 is YSLEER. Between the trimmed V and J ends, which lost 0 bases and 3 bases, there was a span of 13 bases. This chain's CDR3 is CASSQDWREGTDTQYF. Written as DNA, the CDR3 is TGCGCCAGCAGCCAAGATTGGCGGGAAGGTACAGATACGCAGTATTTT.

In its sample, this clonotype was seen a few times. This sequence joins TRBV28 and TRBJ1-3, with D hard to call. Trimming removed 1 base at V and 2 bases at J, with 9 bases between. This CDR3 comprises 15 residues. CDR1 and CDR2 (germline): MDHEN, SYDVKM. The chain's CDR3 is CASSLLLGTGNTIYF. The DNA of the CDR3 is TGTGCCAGCAGTTTATTGCTAGGGACTGGAAACACCATATATTTT.

Only a few counts were recorded for this clonotype. This chain's CDR3 is CASSGPGTRSETQYF. The DNA for the CDR3 is TGTGCCAGCAGTGGTCCCGGGACTAGGTCAGAGACCCAGTACTTC. The gene calls are TRBV25-1 and TRBJ2-5, with 8 bases lining up with TRBD2. This CDR3 comprises 15 residues. The germline CDR1 and CDR2 sequences are MGHDK and SYGVNS. The J segment lost 4 bases and the V segment lost 4 bases, leaving 8 bases of the junction unmatched. Full variable domain (rest looked up from reference TRBV25-1 and TRBJ2-5): EADIYQTPRYLVIGTGKKITLECSQTMGHDKMYWYQQDPGMELHLIHYSYGVNSTEKGDLSSESTVSRIRTEHFPLTLESARPSHTSQYLCASSGPGTRSETQYFGPGTRLLVL.

The genes are TRBV9 and TRBJ2-1, with 7 bases matching TRBD2. After removal of 3 bases from V and 7 bases from J, the junction contained 10 bases not matched to a gene. CDR1 and CDR2 from the germline V gene are SGDLS and YYNGEE. The CDR3 runs to 15 residues. The CDR3 DNA is TGTGCCAGCAGCGCGCCGGGACTACCATTAAATGAGCAGTTCTTC. Its protein is CASSAPGLPLNEQFF.

This clonotype was seen only a few times. The chain couples TRBV3-1 to TRBJ1-1; D not certain. The CDR3 is made up of 15 amino acids. Looked up from germline, CDR1 is LGHDT and CDR2 is YNNKEL (reference sequence). The V gene lost 0 bases and the J gene lost 0 bases, with 8 bases spanning the gap. CDR3: CASSQEGPLNTEAFF. CDR3 nucleotides: TGTGCCAGCAGCCAAGAAGGTCCTCTGAACACTGAAGCTTTCTTT.

The chain links TRBV20-1 to TRBJ2-2, with 12 bases fitting TRBD2. With 3 bases clipped from V and 2 bases from J, the junction kept 4 bases outside the gene matches. This CDR3 has 16 residues. Germline-derived CDR1 and CDR2 are DFQATT and SNEGSKA (reference sequence). In nucleotides, the CDR3 is TGCAGTGCTAGGCCGACTAGCGGGAGAAACACCGGGGAGCTGTTTTTT. As protein: CSARPTSGRNTGELFF.

V and J are TRBV5-1 and TRBJ1-6, with D unclear. The V gene's germline CDR1 is SGHRS and CDR2 YFSETQ. This CDR3 contains 13 residues. V was clipped by 0 bases and J by 7 bases, with 5 bases between them. The CDR3 DNA sequence: TGCGCCAGCAGCTTGGAAGGGAATTCACCCCTCCACTTT. This codes for CASSLEGNSPLHF.

This clonotype came up a few times. The genes are TRBV29-1 and TRBJ2-7; D gene ambiguous. This CDR3 is 12 amino acids long. Trimming left V 5 bases short and J 7 bases short, with 15 bases between. Germline V gene lookup returns CDR1 SQVTM and CDR2 ANQGSEA. CDR3 loop: CSVSSGVGEQYF. The CDR3 nucleotides are TGCAGCGTTTCCTCTGGGGTTGGGGAGCAGTACTTC.

The gene calls are TRBV27 and TRBJ2-7; D uncertain. The CDR3 length is 16 residues. CDR1 is MNHEY, CDR2 SMNVEV, per germline (reference sequence). The germline V and J ends were trimmed by 0 bases and 1 base, with 13 bases remaining between them. Here the CDR3 DNA reads TGTGCCAGCAGTTTATCAGCCCCGGGCATTTCCTACGAGCAGTACTTC. The encoded protein is CASSLSAPGISYEQYF.

This clonotype occurred many times. This CDR3 reads CASSQLGRVNTEAFF. The CDR3 nucleotides are TGTGCCAGCAGTCAACTGGGCAGGGTTAACACTGAAGCTTTCTTT. The V gene is TRBV6-1, the J gene TRBJ1-1; a possible D gene is TRBD1 (5 bases). The V gene's germline CDR1 is MNHNS and CDR2 SASEGT. This CDR3 has 15 residues. With 5 bases removed from V and 2 bases from J, the gap between germline ends came to 15 bases.

The chain links TRBV7-9 to TRBJ2-7; TRBD2 matches at 9 bases. After removal of 4 bases from V and 6 bases from J, the junction contained 13 bases not matched to a gene. CDR3 length: 16 residues. From germline, CDR1 is SEHNR and CDR2 FQNEAQ (reference sequence). CDR3 loop: CASSSPRGSGRGEQYF. The DNA of the CDR3 is TGTGCCAGCAGCTCCCCCCGGGGTAGCGGGAGAGGCGAGCAGTACTTC.

This clonotype was detected only a few times. The J gene is TRBJ2-1, the V gene TRBV4-2; 14 bases align to TRBD2. The junction had 23 bases not matched to a gene; V was cut back by 4 bases and J by 6 bases. The germline gives CDR1 LGHNA, CDR2 YNFKEQ. There are 22 residues in the CDR3. The CDR3 DNA is TGTGCCAGCAGCCTCGGACTAGCGGGAGGCCGGAGCCCCGTTGTATTGGGCAATGAGCAGTTCTTC. Its protein product is CASSLGLAGGRSPVVLGNEQFF.

This clonotype showed up just a few times. CDR3 sequence (DNA): TGTGCCAGCAGTGAATTTGGGGGGCGCGGCTATGGCTACACCTTC. Translation gives CASSEFGGRGYGYTF. This chain uses TRBV25-1 with TRBJ1-2, with D tentatively TRBD1 (6 bases). This CDR3 is built from 15 residues. The V end was cut by 1 base, the J end by 4 bases, with 13 bases between. Germline CDR1 reads MGHDK; CDR2 reads SYGVNS.

The chain recombines TRBV9 with TRBJ2-7; D is unclear. V dropped 3 bases and J dropped 6 bases, with 13 bases sitting between them. The length of the CDR3 is 13 residues. From germline, CDR1 is SGDLS and CDR2 YYNGEE. CDR3: CASSAIITGEQYF. The CDR3 nucleotides are TGTGCCAGCAGCGCTATAATTACGGGCGAGCAGTACTTC.